This TCR beta chain was sequenced in a study of identical twins. On this clonotype itself: What it binds is not known.

Study-level findings and limits: Abundant beta clonotypes from cord blood bore fewer insertions; memory repertoires lacked this pattern. Out-of-frame sharing of TCR alpha in monozygotic twins was underestimated by models.

Trimming took off 0 bases at V and 9 bases at J, with 9 bases between the two ends. The CDR3 runs to 13 residues. From germline, CDR1 is MRHNA and CDR2 SNTAGT. With template switching, a universal primer site was added, and the cDNA carried unique molecular identifiers. MiXCR, run by TCRdb on the 5' RACE reads, gives a single entry per CDR3 protein. The sample records over 250,000 distinct CDR3 sequences, roughly 8.6% being singletons. These data were also reused for a study on yellow fever vaccine responses in identical twins. As that report states: Twins' vaccine T cell response reportedly seemed partly convergent, partly personalized.

Material for sequencing was CD8+ T cells sorted from blood. This chain connects TRBV6-4 to TRBJ2-1; a possible D gene is TRBD2 (5 bases). The TCR originated in a woman between 18 and 29 years old in good health. CDR3 in amino acids: CASSDSRGFEQFF. Written as DNA, the CDR3 is TGTGCCAGCAGTGACTCGCGCGGGTTTGAGCAGTTCTTC.